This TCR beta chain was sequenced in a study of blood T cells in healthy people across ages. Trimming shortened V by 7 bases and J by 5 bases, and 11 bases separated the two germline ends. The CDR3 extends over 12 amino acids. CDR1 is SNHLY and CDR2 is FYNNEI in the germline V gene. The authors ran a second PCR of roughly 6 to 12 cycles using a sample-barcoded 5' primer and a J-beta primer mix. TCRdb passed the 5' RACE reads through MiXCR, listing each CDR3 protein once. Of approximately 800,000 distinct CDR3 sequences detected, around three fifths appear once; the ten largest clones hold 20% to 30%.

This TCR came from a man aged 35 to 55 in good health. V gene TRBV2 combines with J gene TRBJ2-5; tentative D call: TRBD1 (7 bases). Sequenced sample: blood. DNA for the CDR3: TGTGCCAGCATCCCAGGGGGGGAGACCCAGTACTTC. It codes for CASIPGGETQYF. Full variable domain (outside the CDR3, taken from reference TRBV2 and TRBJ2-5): EPEVTQTPSHQVTQMGQEVILRCVPISNHLYFYWYRQILGQKVEFLVSFYNNEISEKSEIFDDQFSVERPDGSNFTLKIRSTKLEDSAMYFCASIPGGETQYFGPGTRLLVL.